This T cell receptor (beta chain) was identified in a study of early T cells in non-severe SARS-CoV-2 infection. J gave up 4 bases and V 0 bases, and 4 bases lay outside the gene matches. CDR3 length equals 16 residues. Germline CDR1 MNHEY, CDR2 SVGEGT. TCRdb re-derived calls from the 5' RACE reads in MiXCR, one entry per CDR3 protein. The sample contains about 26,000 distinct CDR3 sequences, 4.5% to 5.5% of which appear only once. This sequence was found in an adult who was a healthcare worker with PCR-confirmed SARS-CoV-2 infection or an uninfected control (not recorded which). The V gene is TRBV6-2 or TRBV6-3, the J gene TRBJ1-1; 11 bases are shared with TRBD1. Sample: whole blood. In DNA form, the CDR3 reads TGTGCCAGCAGTTACTCTGGGACAGGGGGAGGCACTGAAGCTTTCTTT. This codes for CASSYSGTGGGTEAFF.